Listed here is a single TCR beta chain. The antigen is unknown. Per germline, CDR1 SGHNT and CDR2 YYREEE (reference sequence). The germline V and J ends were trimmed by 0 bases and 4 bases, with 8 bases remaining between them. CDR3 size: 14 residues. The sample belongs to a study of T cells in narcolepsy. Study as a whole: Patients with NT1 or NT2 and healthy control donors were enrolled.

The protocol was immunoSEQ multiplex PCR, while the TCRdb copy is restricted to in-frame clones and leaves out a portion. The sample records tens of thousands of clones, around 79% being singletons. Broader study findings: Same-patient CSF and blood CD4+ T cell clonotypes included HCRT-specific and TRIB2-specific autoreactive ones.

The chain couples TRBV5-4 to TRBJ1-5; unclear D gene. The specimen was CD45RA- memory CD4+ T cells from PBMCs. The clonotype was recovered from a human donor with narcolepsy. CDR3 protein: CASSLAGGNQPQHF. DNA of the CDR3: TGTGCCAGCAGCTTGGCAGGAGGTAATCAGCCCCAGCATTTT.